The source of this T cell receptor (beta chain) is a study of beta chain features in type 1 diabetes. For the study at large: Investigators examined nearly 110,000,000 sorted cells across all samples. Regarding the study as a whole: Type 1 diabetes patients showed fewer insertions and more deletions at VDJ junctions. Moderate yet significant TCRB CDR3 shortening was seen in Type 1 diabetes patients in all four CD4+ subsets.

V lost 1 base and J lost 6, with 6 bases in between. Germline V gives CDR1 MDHEN, CDR2 SYDVKM. CDR3 size: 12 residues. Every bit of the isolated RNA underwent reverse transcription, so sequencing read expressed TCRB transcripts. TCRdb's table, derived via immunoSEQ multiplex PCR, lists solely in-frame clones and lacks some. This table has about 700,000 clones, about an eighth appearing once. Every donor had blood drawn once into heparin, approximately 0.11 L on average. This clone was seen more than once but under ten times. Its matching antigen is unknown. This chain joins TRBV28 and TRBJ2-5; D ambiguous. Sequencing was carried out using naive CD4+ T cells from blood. This receptor was obtained from a man aged 18 to 30 with type 1 diabetes. CDR3 bases: TGTGCCAGCAGTTTATCTTCTAAGACCCAGTACTTC. Amino acids: CASSLSSKTQYF. Drawing the rest from reference TRBV28 and TRBJ2-5, the complete variable domain is DVKVTQSSRYLVKRTGEKVFLECVQDMDHENMFWYRQDPGLGLRLIYFSYDVKMKEKGDIPEGYSVSREKKERFSLILESASTNQTSMYLCASSLSSKTQYFGPGTRLLVL.